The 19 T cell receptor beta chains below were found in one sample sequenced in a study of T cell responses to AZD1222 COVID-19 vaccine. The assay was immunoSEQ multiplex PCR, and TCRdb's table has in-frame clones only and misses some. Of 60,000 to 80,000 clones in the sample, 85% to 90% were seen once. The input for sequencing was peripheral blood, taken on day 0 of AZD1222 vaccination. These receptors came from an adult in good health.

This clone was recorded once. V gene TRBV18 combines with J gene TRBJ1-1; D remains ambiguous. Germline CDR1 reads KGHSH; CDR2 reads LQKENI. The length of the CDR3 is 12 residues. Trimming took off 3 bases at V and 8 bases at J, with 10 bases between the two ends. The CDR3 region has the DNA TGTGCCAGCTCACCGGATCGGACGGAAGCTTTCTTT. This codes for CASSPDRTEAFF.

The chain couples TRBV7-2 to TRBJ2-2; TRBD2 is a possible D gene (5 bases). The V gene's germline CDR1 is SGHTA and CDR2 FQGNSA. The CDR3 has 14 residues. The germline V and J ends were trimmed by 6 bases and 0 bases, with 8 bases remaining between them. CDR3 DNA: TGTGCCAGCAGTTCCGGGACGAACACCGGGGAGCTGTTTTTT. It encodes CASSSGTNTGELFF.

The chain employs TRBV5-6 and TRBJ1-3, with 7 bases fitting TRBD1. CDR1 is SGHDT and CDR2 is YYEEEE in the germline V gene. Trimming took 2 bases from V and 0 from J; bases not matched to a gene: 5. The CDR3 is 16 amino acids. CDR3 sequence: CASSFLTGTSGNTIYF. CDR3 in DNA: TGTGCCAGCAGCTTTCTGACAGGGACCTCTGGAAACACCATATATTTT.

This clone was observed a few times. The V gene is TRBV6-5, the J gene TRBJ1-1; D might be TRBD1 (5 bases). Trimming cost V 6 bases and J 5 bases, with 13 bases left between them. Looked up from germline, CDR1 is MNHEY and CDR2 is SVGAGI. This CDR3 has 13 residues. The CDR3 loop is CASSLAEGTEAFF. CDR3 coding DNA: TGTGCCAGCAGCCTCGCCGAGGGGACTGAAGCTTTCTTT.

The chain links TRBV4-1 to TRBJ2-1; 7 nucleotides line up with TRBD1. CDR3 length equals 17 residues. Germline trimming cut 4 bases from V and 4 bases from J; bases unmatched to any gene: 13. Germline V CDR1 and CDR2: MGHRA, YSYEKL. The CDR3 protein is CASSPGGRRGKYNEQFF. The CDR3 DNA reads TGCGCCAGCAGCCCAGGGGGAAGAAGGGGAAAATACAATGAGCAGTTCTTC.

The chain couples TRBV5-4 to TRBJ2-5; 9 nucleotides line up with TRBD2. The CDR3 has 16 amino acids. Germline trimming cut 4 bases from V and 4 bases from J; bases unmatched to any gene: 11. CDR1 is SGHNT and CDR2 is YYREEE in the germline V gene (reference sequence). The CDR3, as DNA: TGTGCCAGCAGCCCAGTAGCGGGGGACCGGCGAGAGACCCAGTACTTC. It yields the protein CASSPVAGDRRETQYF.

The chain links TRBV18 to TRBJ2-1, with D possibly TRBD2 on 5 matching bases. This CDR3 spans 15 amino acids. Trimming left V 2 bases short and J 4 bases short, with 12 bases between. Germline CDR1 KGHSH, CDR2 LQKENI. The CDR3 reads CASSPSRTQYNEQFF. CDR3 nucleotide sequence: TGTGCCAGCTCACCATCCCGGACTCAATACAATGAGCAGTTCTTC.

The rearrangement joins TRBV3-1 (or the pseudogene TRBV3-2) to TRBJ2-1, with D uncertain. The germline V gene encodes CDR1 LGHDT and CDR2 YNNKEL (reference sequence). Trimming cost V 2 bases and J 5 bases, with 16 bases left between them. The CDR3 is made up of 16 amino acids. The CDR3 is CASSQRAGRDNNEQFF. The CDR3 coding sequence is TGTGCCAGCAGCCAACGGGCAGGACGAGATAACAATGAGCAGTTCTTC.

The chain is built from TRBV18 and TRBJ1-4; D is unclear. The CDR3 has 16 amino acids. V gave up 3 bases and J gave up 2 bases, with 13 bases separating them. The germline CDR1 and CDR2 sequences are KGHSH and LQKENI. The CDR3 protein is CASSPSAGRTNEKLFF. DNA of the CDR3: TGTGCCAGCTCACCGTCGGCGGGGAGGACTAATGAAAAACTGTTTTTT. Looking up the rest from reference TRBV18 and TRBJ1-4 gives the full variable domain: NAGVMQNPRHLVRRRGQEARLRCSPMKGHSHVYWYRQLPEEGLKFMVYLQKENIIDESGMPKERFSAEFPKEGPSILRIQQVVRGDSAAYFCASSPSAGRTNEKLFFGSGTQLSVL.

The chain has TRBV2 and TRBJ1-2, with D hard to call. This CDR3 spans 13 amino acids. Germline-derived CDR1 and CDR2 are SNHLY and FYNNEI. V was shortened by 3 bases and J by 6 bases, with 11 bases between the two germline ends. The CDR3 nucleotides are TGTGCCAGCAGTGACCCTTTGATTAATGGCTACACCTTC. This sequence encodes CASSDPLINGYTF.

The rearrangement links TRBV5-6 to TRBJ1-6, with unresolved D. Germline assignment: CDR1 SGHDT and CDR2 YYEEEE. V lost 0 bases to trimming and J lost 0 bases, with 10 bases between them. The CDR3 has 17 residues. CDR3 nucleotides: TGTGCCAGCAGCTTGGCCCATTTGAGCTCCTATAATTCACCCCTCCACTTT. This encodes CASSLAHLSSYNSPLHF.

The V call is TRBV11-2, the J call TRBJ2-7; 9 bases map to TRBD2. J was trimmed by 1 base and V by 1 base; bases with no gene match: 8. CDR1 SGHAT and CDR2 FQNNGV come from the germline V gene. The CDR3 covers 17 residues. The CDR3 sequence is CASSLGPSGGLSYEQYF. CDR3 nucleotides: TGTGCCAGCAGCTTAGGTCCCAGCGGGGGGCTTTCCTACGAGCAGTACTTC.

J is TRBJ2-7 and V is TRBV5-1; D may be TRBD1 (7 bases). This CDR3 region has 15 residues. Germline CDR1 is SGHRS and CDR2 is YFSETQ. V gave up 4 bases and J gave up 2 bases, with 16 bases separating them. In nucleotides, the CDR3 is TGCGCCAGCAGCCGCGGGACAGTCGAAACCTACGAGCAGTACTTC. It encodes CASSRGTVETYEQYF.

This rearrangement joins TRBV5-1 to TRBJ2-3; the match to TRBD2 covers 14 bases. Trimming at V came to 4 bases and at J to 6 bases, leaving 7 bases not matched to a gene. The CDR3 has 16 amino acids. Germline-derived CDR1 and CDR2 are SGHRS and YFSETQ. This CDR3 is CASSRGTSGGLDTQYF. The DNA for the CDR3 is TGCGCCAGCAGCCGGGGGACTAGCGGGGGCTTGGATACGCAGTATTTT.

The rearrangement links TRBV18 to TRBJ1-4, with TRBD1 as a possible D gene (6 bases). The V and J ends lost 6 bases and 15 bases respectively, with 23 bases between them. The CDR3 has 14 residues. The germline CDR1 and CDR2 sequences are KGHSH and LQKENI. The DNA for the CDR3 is TGTGCCAGCTCTGAGGGGAGGGGACACAAGGAGGTGTTTTTT. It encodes CASSEGRGHKEVFF.

The CDR3 here is CASRQEQTGNQPQHF. The CDR3 nucleotides read TGTGCCAGCAGACAGGAACAAACCGGCAATCAGCCCCAGCATTTT. This rearrangement joins TRBV2 to TRBJ1-5; possibly TRBD1 for D (5 bases). CDR3 length: 15 amino acids. The V gene lost 6 bases and the J gene lost 2 bases, with 14 bases spanning the gap. Germline values: CDR1 SNHLY, CDR2 FYNNEI.

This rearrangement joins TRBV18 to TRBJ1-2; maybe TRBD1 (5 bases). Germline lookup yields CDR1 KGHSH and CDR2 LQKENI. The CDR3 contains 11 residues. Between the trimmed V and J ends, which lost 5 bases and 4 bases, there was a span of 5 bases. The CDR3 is CASSGGYGYTF. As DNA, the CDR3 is TGTGCCAGCTCAGGGGGCTATGGCTACACCTTC.

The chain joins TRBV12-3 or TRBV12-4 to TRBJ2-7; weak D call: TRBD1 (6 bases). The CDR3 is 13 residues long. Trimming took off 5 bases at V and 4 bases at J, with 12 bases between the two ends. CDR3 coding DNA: TGTGCCAGCAGTAACGGGACAAATTACGAGCAGTACTTC. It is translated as CASSNGTNYEQYF.

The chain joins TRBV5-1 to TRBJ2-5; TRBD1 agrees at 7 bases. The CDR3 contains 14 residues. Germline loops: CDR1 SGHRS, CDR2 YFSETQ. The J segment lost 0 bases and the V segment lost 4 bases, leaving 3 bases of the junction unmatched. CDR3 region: CASSATGYQETQYF. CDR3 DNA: TGCGCCAGCAGCGCGACAGGGTACCAAGAGACCCAGTACTTC.